A single TCR beta chain is shown here with its context. The sample is drawn from a study of OX40 agonist ivuxolimab in advanced cancers. Only in-frame clones appear in the TCRdb table, and some are missing; sequencing was by immunoSEQ multiplex PCR. Of 45,000 to 50,000 clones in the sample, 80% to 90% were seen once. Trimming pared 4 bases from V and 0 bases from J, leaving 12 bases between. From germline, CDR1 is SGHVS and CDR2 FNYEAQ. This CDR3 contains 15 residues. This TCR came from an adult with an advanced solid tumor such as melanoma, head and neck, liver or kidney cancer. V and J are TRBV7-6 and TRBJ1-1; D not certain. The sequencing used CD4+ or CD8+ T cells sorted from blood, collected in a trial of the OX40 agonist ivuxolimab. In DNA, the CDR3 is TGTGCCAGCAGCTCCCACGTGGGGTTGAACACTGAAGCTTTCTTT. Its protein product is CASSSHVGLNTEAFF.